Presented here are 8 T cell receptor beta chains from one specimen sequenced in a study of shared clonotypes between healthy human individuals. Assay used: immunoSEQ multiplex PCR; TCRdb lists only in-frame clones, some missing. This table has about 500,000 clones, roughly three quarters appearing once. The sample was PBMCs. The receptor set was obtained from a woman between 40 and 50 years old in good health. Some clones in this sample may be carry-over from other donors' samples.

The CDR3 DNA sequence: TGCGCCAGCAGCCAAGGCCCGAGACAGGGCGCAGATACGCAGTATTTT. Translated, it gives CASSQGPRQGADTQYF. The chain couples TRBV4-3 to TRBJ2-3; 7 bases agree with TRBD1. Looked up from germline, CDR1 is LGHNA and CDR2 is YSLEER. V shed 1 base and J 4 bases; nucleotides not matched to a gene: 8. The CDR3 extends over 16 amino acids.

The DNA of the CDR3 is TGTGCCAGCAGTTTATCGGGGCGAATCTCTGGAAACACCATATATTTT. Residues: CASSLSGRISGNTIYF. V usage is TRBV28 and J usage is TRBJ1-3; D might be TRBD1 (5 bases). Germline V gene data show CDR1 as MDHEN and CDR2 as SYDVKM. The CDR3 loop spans 16 amino acids. V lost 1 base to trimming and J lost 0 bases, with 10 bases between them.

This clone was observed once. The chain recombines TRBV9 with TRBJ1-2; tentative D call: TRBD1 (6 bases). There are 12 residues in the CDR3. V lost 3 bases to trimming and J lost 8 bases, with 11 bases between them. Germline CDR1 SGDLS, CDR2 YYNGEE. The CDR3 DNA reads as TGTGCCAGCAGCGACTCTGGGGGCGGCTACACCTTC. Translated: CASSDSGGGYTF.

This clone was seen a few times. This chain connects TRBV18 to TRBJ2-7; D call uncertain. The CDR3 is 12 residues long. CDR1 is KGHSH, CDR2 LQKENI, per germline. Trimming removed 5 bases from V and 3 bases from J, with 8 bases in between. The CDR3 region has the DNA TGTGCCAGCTCATTGGATGGCTACGAGCAGTACTTC. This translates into CASSLDGYEQYF.

DNA of the CDR3: TGTGCCAGTAGTTCGGGACACTTATACAATGAGCAGTTCTTC. Amino acids: CASSSGHLYNEQFF. This sequence joins TRBV19 and TRBJ2-1, with a possible D match to TRBD1 (6 bases). Deletions cut 5 bases from V and 4 bases from J, with 12 bases between. This CDR3 comprises 14 residues. From germline, CDR1 is LNHDA and CDR2 SQIVND (reference sequence).

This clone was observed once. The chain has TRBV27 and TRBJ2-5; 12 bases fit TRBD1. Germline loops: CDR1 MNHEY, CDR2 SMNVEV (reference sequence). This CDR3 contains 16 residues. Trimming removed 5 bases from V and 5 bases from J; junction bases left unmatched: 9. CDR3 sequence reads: CASSETGTGGTETQYF. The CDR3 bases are TGTGCCAGCAGTGAAACCGGGACAGGGGGCACGGAGACCCAGTACTTC.

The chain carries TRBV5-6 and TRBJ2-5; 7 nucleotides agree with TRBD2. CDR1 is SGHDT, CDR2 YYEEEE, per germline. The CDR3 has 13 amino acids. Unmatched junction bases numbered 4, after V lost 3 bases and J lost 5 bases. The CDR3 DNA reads TGTGCCAGCAGCTCGCGGGGGACGGAGACCCAGTACTTC. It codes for CASSSRGTETQYF.

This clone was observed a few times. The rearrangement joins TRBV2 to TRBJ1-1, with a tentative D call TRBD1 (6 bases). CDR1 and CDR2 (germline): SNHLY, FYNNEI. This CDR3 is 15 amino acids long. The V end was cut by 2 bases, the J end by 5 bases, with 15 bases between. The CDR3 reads CASSEFQGSGTEAFF. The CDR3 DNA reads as TGTGCCAGCAGTGAATTCCAGGGGTCGGGGACTGAAGCTTTCTTT.